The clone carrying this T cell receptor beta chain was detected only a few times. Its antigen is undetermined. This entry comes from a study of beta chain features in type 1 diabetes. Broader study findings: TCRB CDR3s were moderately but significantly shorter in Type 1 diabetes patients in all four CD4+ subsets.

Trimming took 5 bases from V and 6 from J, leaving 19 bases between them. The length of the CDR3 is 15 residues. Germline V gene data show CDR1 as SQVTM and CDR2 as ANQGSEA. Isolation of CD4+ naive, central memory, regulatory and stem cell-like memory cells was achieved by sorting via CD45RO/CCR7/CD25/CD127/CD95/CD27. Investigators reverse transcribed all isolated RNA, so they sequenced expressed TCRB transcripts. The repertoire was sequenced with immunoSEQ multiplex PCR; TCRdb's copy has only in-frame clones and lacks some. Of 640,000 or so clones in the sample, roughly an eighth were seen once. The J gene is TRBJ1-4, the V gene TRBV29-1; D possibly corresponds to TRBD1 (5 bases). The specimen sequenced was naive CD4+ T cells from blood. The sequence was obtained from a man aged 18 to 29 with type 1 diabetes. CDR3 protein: CSVRTGGTKDEKLFF. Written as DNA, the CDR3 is TGCAGCGTTCGGACCGGGGGGACGAAGGATGAAAAACTGTTTTTT.